Listed here are 5 T cell receptor beta chains from one sample, sequenced in a study of blood T cell repertoires in COVID-19. Sequencing used immunoSEQ multiplex PCR; TCRdb keeps in-frame clones, though not all of them. The sample lists about 400,000 clones; more than 85% were seen once. Sequencing was performed on peripheral blood. All receptors derive from a human donor in a cohort sampled during active COVID-19.

The rearrangement joins TRBV6-1 to TRBJ1-5; D remains ambiguous. V dropped 2 bases and J dropped 1 base, with 12 bases sitting between them. Germline CDR1 is MNHNS and CDR2 is SASEGT. The CDR3 length is 16 residues. The CDR3 protein is CASSETLAGSNQPQHF. The CDR3 DNA reads as TGTGCCAGCAGTGAAACCTTGGCAGGCAGCAATCAGCCCCAGCATTTT.

This clone was recorded only once. The chain carries TRBV2 and TRBJ1-5; 8 bases match TRBD1. This CDR3 has 14 residues. Trimming removed 8 bases from V and 5 bases from J; junction bases left unmatched: 8. The germline V gene encodes CDR1 SNHLY and CDR2 FYNNEI. The CDR3 nucleotides are TGTGCCAGCTCCCAGGCAGGGGGCGATCAGCCCCAGCATTTT. The encoded protein is CASSQAGGDQPQHF. The full variable domain, completed using reference TRBV2 and TRBJ1-5, is EPEVTQTPSHQVTQMGQEVILRCVPISNHLYFYWYRQILGQKVEFLVSFYNNEISEKSEIFDDQFSVERPDGSNFTLKIRSTKLEDSAMYFCASSQAGGDQPQHFGDGTRLSIL.

The chain recombines TRBV27 with TRBJ2-7; TRBD2 might be the D (6 bases). Trimming left V 8 bases short and J 4 bases short, with 18 bases between. Germline V gene data show CDR1 as MNHEY and CDR2 as SMNVEV (reference sequence). The CDR3 has 14 residues. CDR3: CASWSGRALYEQYF. The CDR3, as DNA: TGTGCCAGCTGGTCCGGGAGAGCGTTGTACGAGCAGTACTTC.

The chain couples TRBV6-5 to TRBJ1-3; D call uncertain. The V end lost 0 bases, the J end lost 4 bases, and 10 bases lay between the germline ends. CDR1 is MNHEY and CDR2 is SVGAGI in the germline V gene. The CDR3 spans 15 residues. The CDR3 reads CASSYSTAGGNTIYF. CDR3 bases: TGTGCCAGCAGTTACTCGACGGCAGGAGGAAACACCATATATTTT.

The CDR3 loop is CASSKGTAFTYEQYF. The CDR3 coding sequence is TGCGCCAGCAGCAAGGGGACAGCCTTTACCTACGAGCAGTACTTC. V is TRBV5-1 and J is TRBJ2-7; 7 bases match TRBD1. Germline CDR1 reads SGHRS; CDR2 reads YFSETQ. This CDR3 comprises 15 residues. V shed 4 bases and J 2 bases; nucleotides not matched to a gene: 9.